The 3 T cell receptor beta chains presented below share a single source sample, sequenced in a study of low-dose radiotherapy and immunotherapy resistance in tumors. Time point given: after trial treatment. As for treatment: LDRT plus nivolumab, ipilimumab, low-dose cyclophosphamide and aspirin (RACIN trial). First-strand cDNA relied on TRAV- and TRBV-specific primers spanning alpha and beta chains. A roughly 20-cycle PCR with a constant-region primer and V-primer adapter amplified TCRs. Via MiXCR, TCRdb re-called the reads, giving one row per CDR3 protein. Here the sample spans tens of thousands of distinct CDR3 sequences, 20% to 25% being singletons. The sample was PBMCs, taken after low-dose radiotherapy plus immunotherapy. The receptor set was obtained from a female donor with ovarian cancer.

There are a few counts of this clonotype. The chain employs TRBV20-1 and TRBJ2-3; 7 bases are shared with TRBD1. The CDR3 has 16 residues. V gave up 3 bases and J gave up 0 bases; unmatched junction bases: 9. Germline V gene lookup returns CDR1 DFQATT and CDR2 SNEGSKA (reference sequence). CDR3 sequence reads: CSASWDSYSSTDTQYF. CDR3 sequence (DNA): TGCAGTGCTAGCTGGGACAGTTATTCTAGCACAGATACGCAGTATTTT.

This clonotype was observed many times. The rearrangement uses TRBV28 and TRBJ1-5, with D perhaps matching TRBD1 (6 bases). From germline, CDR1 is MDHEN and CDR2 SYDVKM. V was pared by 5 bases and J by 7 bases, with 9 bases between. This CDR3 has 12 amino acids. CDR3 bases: TGTGCCAGCAGTCAGACAGGCCAGCCCCAGCATTTT. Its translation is CASSQTGQPQHF.

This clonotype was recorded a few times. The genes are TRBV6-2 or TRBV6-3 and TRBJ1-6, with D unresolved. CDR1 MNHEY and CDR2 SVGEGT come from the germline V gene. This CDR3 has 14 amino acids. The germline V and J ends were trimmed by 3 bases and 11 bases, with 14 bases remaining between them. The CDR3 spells CASSYSRPDPPLHF. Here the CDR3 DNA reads TGTGCCAGCAGTTATTCTAGGCCCGACCCACCCCTCCACTTT.